This is a list of T cell receptor beta chains from one sample in a study of blood T cell repertoires in COVID-19. The method was immunoSEQ multiplex PCR; TCRdb's version includes in-frame clones alone and lacks a portion of them. The table shows about 49,000 clones, with more than 80% occurring only once. Sequenced material: peripheral blood. All receptors come from a man between 60 and 75 years old with COVID-19, enrolled during active disease. Both conserved end residues are trimmed from each CDR3. Each record gives: D gene, V gene, CDR3 protein. The D gene is left open where the match is weak.

D: .
V: TRBV6-5
CDR3: ASIGEDVLNQPQH

D: TRBD1
V: TRBV4-2
CDR3: ASSAYLGPTRGEQY

D: TRBD2
V: TRBV7-6
CDR3: ASSPTSGLYNEQF

D: .
V: TRBV2
CDR3: ASTQRGSTDTQY

D: .
V: TRBV4-2
CDR3: ASSQADTTGAGNTIY

D: TRBD2
V: TRBV7-2
CDR3: ASSSRGGSNNEQF

D: TRBD1
V: TRBV5-4
CDR3: ASSLRTGGEQY

D: .
V: TRBV19
CDR3: ASSLYLSRGYEQY

D: TRBD1
V: TRBV5-5
CDR3: ASSLEGQGYEQY

D: .
V: TRBV6-2/TRBV6-3
CDR3: ASSYTQGRQPQH

D: TRBD1
V: TRBV3-1/TRBV3-2
CDR3: ASSHGTGIKNIQY

D: TRBD1
V: TRBV19
CDR3: ASSISPRTGTQY

D: TRBD1
V: TRBV19
CDR3: ASRNRGSNYGYT

D: TRBD1
V: TRBV11-2
CDR3: ASSLGQMNTEAF

D: .
V: TRBV7-9
CDR3: ASSLEMRGGEKLF

D: .
V: TRBV3-1/TRBV3-2
CDR3: ASSRGGAGGYT

D: .
V: TRBV3-1/TRBV3-2
CDR3: ASSRRGNTEAF

D: TRBD2
V: TRBV7-2
CDR3: ASSGIRSGGYTGELF

D: TRBD2
V: TRBV6-5
CDR3: ASTSVSSFQPQF

D: .
V: TRBV4-1
CDR3: ASSPSLGVRGEAF

D: .
V: TRBV7-9
CDR3: ASSLRGGPGEAF

D: .
V: TRBV12-5
CDR3: ASGLPPYYVRVRDTQY

D: TRBD1
V: TRBV11-3
CDR3: ASSEGEGTGFLSGLAF

D: .
V: TRBV30
CDR3: AWDVGQPEAF

D: .
V: TRBV5-1
CDR3: ASSSRDTITEAF

D: .
V: TRBV4-1
CDR3: ASSQERGMNTEAF

D: TRBD1
V: TRBV5-6
CDR3: ASSLSGQANYGYT

D: TRBD2
V: TRBV9
CDR3: ASSVRSSGLGETQY

D: .
V: TRBV18
CDR3: ASSPQAGFSGNTIY

D: TRBD1
V: TRBV19
CDR3: ASSIRTGAYNSPLH

D: TRBD1
V: TRBV5-1
CDR3: ASSSQLLGQGASGELF

D: .
V: TRBV9
CDR3: ASSVGGGGSTEAF

D: TRBD1
V: TRBV28
CDR3: ASSSWTGSLQGSLH

D: .
V: TRBV10-2
CDR3: ASRRGGGETQY

D: .
V: TRBV21-1
CDR3: ASSKEERQGPVQETQY

D: .
V: TRBV25-1
CDR3: ASSKLGGTEAF

D: .
V: TRBV21-1
CDR3: ASSRGTRELF

D: .
V: TRBV13
CDR3: ASSLNYGRTGAYEQY

D: .
V: TRBV27
CDR3: ASSLSSAGPNQPQH

D: TRBD2
V: TRBV6-5
CDR3: ASSYSWEGRTDTQY

D: .
V: TRBV9
CDR3: ASSVRGETQY

D: .
V: TRBV29-1
CDR3: SSQVGSNEKLF

D: TRBD2
V: TRBV19
CDR3: ASRPSGSYNEQF

D: .
V: TRBV5-1
CDR3: ASSRQGYTEAF

D: .
V: TRBV2
CDR3: ASSLQGTSEKLF